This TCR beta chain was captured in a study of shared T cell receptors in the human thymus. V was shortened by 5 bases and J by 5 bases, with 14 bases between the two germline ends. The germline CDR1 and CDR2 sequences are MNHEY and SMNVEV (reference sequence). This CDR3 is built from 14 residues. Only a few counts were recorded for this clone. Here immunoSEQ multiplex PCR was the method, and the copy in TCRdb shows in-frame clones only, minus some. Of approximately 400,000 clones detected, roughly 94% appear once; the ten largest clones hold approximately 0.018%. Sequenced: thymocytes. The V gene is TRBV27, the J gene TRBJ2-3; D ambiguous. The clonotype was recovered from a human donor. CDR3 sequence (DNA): TGTGCCAGCAGTCCTGGAGTGGTGGTAGATACGCAGTATTTT. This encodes CASSPGVVVDTQYF.